The rows below give T cell receptor beta chains drawn from one sample of a study of blood T cell repertoires in COVID-19. Repertoires were generated with immunoSEQ multiplex PCR, while TCRdb's copy carries only in-frame clones and drops some. This table holds more than 200,000 clones, about 88% found once. The sample was peripheral blood. These receptors all stem from a woman between 55 and 75 years old with COVID-19, enrolled during active disease. Both conserved end residues are part of each CDR3. Fields, in order: clone size, D gene, J gene, V gene, CDR3 DNA, CDR3 protein. D genes are given only for firm matches. Not all rows give a size; the values are once, few, many and, for expanded clones, a class.

abundance: once; d_gene: TRBD2; j_gene: TRBJ2-1; v_gene: TRBV5-4; CDR3nt: TGTGCCAGCAGCATCGGACTAGCGGGAGGGGTAGATGAGCAGTTCTTC; CDR3aa: CASSIGLAGGVDEQFF
abundance: -; d_gene: TRBD1; j_gene: TRBJ2-3; v_gene: TRBV5-1; CDR3nt: TGCGCCAGCAGCCCCCGGACAGGGGGGTCCCCAGATACGCAGTATTTT; CDR3aa: CASSPRTGGSPDTQYF
abundance: -; d_gene: TRBD2; j_gene: TRBJ2-7; v_gene: TRBV11-2; CDR3nt: TGTGCCAGCAGCTTAGTGGGTAGCGGGAGCTACGAGCAGTACTTC; CDR3aa: CASSLVGSGSYEQYF
abundance: -; d_gene: -; j_gene: TRBJ1-2; v_gene: TRBV5-6; CDR3nt: TGTGCCAGCAGCTATAACCTGGGCAGGAAGGAGGATGGTTACACCTTC; CDR3aa: CASSYNLGRKEDGYTF
abundance: -; d_gene: -; j_gene: TRBJ2-2; v_gene: TRBV7-8; CDR3nt: TGTGCCAGCAGCTTCAGGGAGAACACCGGGGAGCTGTTTTTT; CDR3aa: CASSFRENTGELFF
abundance: -; d_gene: TRBD1; j_gene: TRBJ1-3; v_gene: TRBV6-1; CDR3nt: TGTGCCAGCAGTGATTTGAGACAGGGGAACACCATATATTTT; CDR3aa: CASSDLRQGNTIYF
abundance: -; d_gene: -; j_gene: TRBJ2-3; v_gene: TRBV30; CDR3nt: TGTGCCTGGAGCCCCCCACGGTTTAGCACAGATACGCAGTATTTT; CDR3aa: CAWSPPRFSTDTQYF
abundance: -; d_gene: -; j_gene: TRBJ1-2; v_gene: TRBV11-2; CDR3nt: TGTGCCAGCAGCTCCTCGGGTAATGGCTACACCTTC; CDR3aa: CASSSSGNGYTF
abundance: -; d_gene: TRBD1; j_gene: TRBJ1-2; v_gene: TRBV4-2; CDR3nt: TGTGCCAGCAGCCGGTCCGGGACAGGGTTTTCTAACTATGGCTACACCTTC; CDR3aa: CASSRSGTGFSNYGYTF
abundance: once; d_gene: TRBD1; j_gene: TRBJ1-2; v_gene: TRBV5-1; CDR3nt: TGCGCCAGCAGCCTGGGACAGGGTCCCGGCTACACCTTC; CDR3aa: CASSLGQGPGYTF
abundance: -; d_gene: -; j_gene: TRBJ1-1; v_gene: TRBV6-1; CDR3nt: TGTGCCAGCAGTGAAGGGACAGACTCTACAACTGAAGCTTTCTTT; CDR3aa: CASSEGTDSTTEAFF
abundance: once; d_gene: TRBD1; j_gene: TRBJ1-5; v_gene: TRBV27; CDR3nt: TGTGCCAGCAGTTTATCGGGGGGCAGGGGGCAGCCCCAGCATTTT; CDR3aa: CASSLSGGRGQPQHF
abundance: -; d_gene: TRBD1; j_gene: TRBJ1-2; v_gene: TRBV29-1; CDR3nt: TGCAGCGTCGGGACAGCTGGCTACACCTTC; CDR3aa: CSVGTAGYTF
abundance: -; d_gene: -; j_gene: TRBJ2-7; v_gene: TRBV24-1; CDR3nt: TGTGCCACCAGTGAGGCAGCTAGCTACGAGCAGTACTTC; CDR3aa: CATSEAASYEQYF
abundance: -; d_gene: TRBD2; j_gene: TRBJ2-3; v_gene: TRBV5-1; CDR3nt: TGCGCCAGCAGCTTGGGACTAGCGGGGTTAGATACGCAGTATTTT; CDR3aa: CASSLGLAGLDTQYF
abundance: -; d_gene: -; j_gene: TRBJ2-2; v_gene: TRBV19; CDR3nt: TGTGCCAGTAGACTTAGGGAGGTCCCCGGGGAGCTGTTTTTT; CDR3aa: CASRLREVPGELFF
abundance: -; d_gene: -; j_gene: TRBJ1-2; v_gene: TRBV19; CDR3nt: TGTGCCAGTAGTATTTTGGGGAGAGATGGCTACACCTTC; CDR3aa: CASSILGRDGYTF
abundance: -; d_gene: -; j_gene: TRBJ2-1; v_gene: TRBV19; CDR3nt: TGTGCCAGTACTAAAGTACCCTCGAGGTACAATGAGCAGTTCTTC; CDR3aa: CASTKVPSRYNEQFF
abundance: -; d_gene: TRBD2; j_gene: TRBJ2-2; v_gene: TRBV6-2/TRBV6-3; CDR3nt: TGTGCCAGCAGTTACTCGAGAGCGGGGCACGCGAACACCGGGGAGCTGTTTTTT; CDR3aa: CASSYSRAGHANTGELFF
abundance: -; d_gene: -; j_gene: TRBJ2-3; v_gene: TRBV24-1; CDR3nt: TGTGCCACCAGTGATCCTACTAGTTCTAGCACAGATACGCAGTATTTT; CDR3aa: CATSDPTSSSTDTQYF
abundance: -; d_gene: TRBD1; j_gene: TRBJ2-5; v_gene: TRBV6-6; CDR3nt: TGTGCCAGCAGTTACACAGGGGGCAAGCAAGAGACCCAGTACTTC; CDR3aa: CASSYTGGKQETQYF
abundance: -; d_gene: TRBD1; j_gene: TRBJ2-1; v_gene: TRBV7-3; CDR3nt: TGTGCCAGCAGCTTAATAGGGGGCCGCAACAATGAGCAGTTCTTC; CDR3aa: CASSLIGGRNNEQFF
abundance: -; d_gene: TRBD1; j_gene: TRBJ2-1; v_gene: TRBV28; CDR3nt: TGTGCCAGCATCGAAAGGGGACAGGGTGAGCAGTTCTTC; CDR3aa: CASIERGQGEQFF
abundance: -; d_gene: TRBD2; j_gene: TRBJ2-1; v_gene: TRBV19; CDR3nt: TGTGCCAGTAGAATTACAGGACTAGCGGGCGCGGGTTATGAGCAGTTCTTC; CDR3aa: CASRITGLAGAGYEQFF
abundance: -; d_gene: TRBD2; j_gene: TRBJ2-1; v_gene: TRBV10-3; CDR3nt: TGTGCCATCAGTGAGTCTGGGCTAGCGGGAGTCAATGAGCAGTTCTTC; CDR3aa: CAISESGLAGVNEQFF
abundance: -; d_gene: -; j_gene: TRBJ1-4; v_gene: TRBV27; CDR3nt: TGTGCCAGCAGTTTATTTGGGGGGGAAAAACTGTTTTTT; CDR3aa: CASSLFGGEKLFF
abundance: -; d_gene: -; j_gene: TRBJ2-7; v_gene: TRBV6-5; CDR3nt: TGTGCCAGCAGTCTAGTCAACGAGCAGTACTTC; CDR3aa: CASSLVNEQYF
abundance: -; d_gene: TRBD1; j_gene: TRBJ1-2; v_gene: TRBV7-2; CDR3nt: TGTGCCAGCAGCTTAGTGGCTTGGGACAGTCCGACCTATGGCTACACCTTC; CDR3aa: CASSLVAWDSPTYGYTF
abundance: -; d_gene: TRBD1; j_gene: TRBJ2-2; v_gene: TRBV4-3; CDR3nt: TGCGCCAGCAGTAACACAGGGGCGGCCGGGGAGCTGTTTTTT; CDR3aa: CASSNTGAAGELFF
abundance: -; d_gene: -; j_gene: TRBJ1-1; v_gene: TRBV7-2; CDR3nt: TGTGCCAGCAGCTTAGATTACAGAAACACTGAAGCTTTCTTT; CDR3aa: CASSLDYRNTEAFF
abundance: -; d_gene: -; j_gene: TRBJ1-5; v_gene: TRBV7-9; CDR3nt: TGTGCCAGCAGCTTTCAGGGGAACAATCAGCCCCAGCATTTT; CDR3aa: CASSFQGNNQPQHF
abundance: -; d_gene: -; j_gene: TRBJ2-2; v_gene: TRBV6-4; CDR3nt: TGTGCCAGCAGTGCCGTAGCGGCAAACACCGGGGAGCTGTTTTTT; CDR3aa: CASSAVAANTGELFF
abundance: -; d_gene: -; j_gene: TRBJ2-3; v_gene: TRBV27; CDR3nt: TGTGCCAGCAGTTTTGGGCCAGGGGCGACGGATACGCAGTATTTT; CDR3aa: CASSFGPGATDTQYF
abundance: -; d_gene: -; j_gene: TRBJ2-7; v_gene: TRBV7-8; CDR3nt: TGTGCCAGCAGCTTAATATCAGGGTACGAGCAGTACTTC; CDR3aa: CASSLISGYEQYF
abundance: -; d_gene: -; j_gene: TRBJ1-3; v_gene: TRBV3-1/TRBV3-2; CDR3nt: TGTGCCAGCAGCCTGAGGAGACTAGGAAACACCATATATTTT; CDR3aa: CASSLRRLGNTIYF
abundance: -; d_gene: -; j_gene: TRBJ2-2; v_gene: TRBV28; CDR3nt: TGTGCCAGCAGAATCACAGGTAGTCACACCGGGGAGCTGTTTTTT; CDR3aa: CASRITGSHTGELFF
abundance: -; d_gene: -; j_gene: TRBJ1-6; v_gene: TRBV6-4; CDR3nt: TGTGCCAGCAGTGACACAGGGAGCAATTCACCCCTCCACTTT; CDR3aa: CASSDTGSNSPLHF
abundance: -; d_gene: -; j_gene: TRBJ2-2; v_gene: TRBV5-1; CDR3nt: TGCGCCAGCAGATTTAAAACGAGCGGCTTTGAGACCGGGGAGCTGTTTTTT; CDR3aa: CASRFKTSGFETGELFF
abundance: once; d_gene: -; j_gene: TRBJ1-2; v_gene: TRBV3-1/TRBV3-2; CDR3nt: TGTGCCAGCAGCCAAGTCACAGGTCCTTACTATGGCTACACCTTC; CDR3aa: CASSQVTGPYYGYTF
abundance: -; d_gene: TRBD1; j_gene: TRBJ1-5; v_gene: TRBV7-9; CDR3nt: TGTGCCAGCAGCTTTTCTCTCCTACAGGGGGGAGACAATCAGCCCCAGCATTTT; CDR3aa: CASSFSLLQGGDNQPQHF
abundance: -; d_gene: -; j_gene: TRBJ1-2; v_gene: TRBV7-9; CDR3nt: TGTGCCAGCAGCTTATTCCTCCAGGGGTATGGCTACACCTTC; CDR3aa: CASSLFLQGYGYTF
abundance: -; d_gene: -; j_gene: TRBJ2-2; v_gene: TRBV9; CDR3nt: TGTGCCAGCAGCGTAGGCGCCGAGGGCAGGGAGCTGTTTTTT; CDR3aa: CASSVGAEGRELFF
abundance: few; d_gene: TRBD1; j_gene: TRBJ1-5; v_gene: TRBV15; CDR3nt: TGTGCCACCAGCAGCCCCCGGACAGGAGGGTCCAATCAGCCCCAGCATTTT; CDR3aa: CATSSPRTGGSNQPQHF
abundance: -; d_gene: TRBD2; j_gene: TRBJ2-1; v_gene: TRBV27; CDR3nt: TGTGCCAGCACGCCCCTAGCGGGAGTTGGCAATGAGCAGTTCTTC; CDR3aa: CASTPLAGVGNEQFF
abundance: -; d_gene: -; j_gene: TRBJ2-1; v_gene: TRBV5-8; CDR3nt: TGTGCCAGCAGCTTGGGGCTTCGGAGGAATGAGCAGTTCTTC; CDR3aa: CASSLGLRRNEQFF